These 21 T cell receptor beta chains came from one sample sequenced in a study of cytomegalovirus exposure and HLA in healthy donors. The PCR was carried out with 60 Vbeta primers and 13 Jbeta primers. The table came from immunoSEQ multiplex PCR; TCRdb's copy has only in-frame clones and leaves some out. This table has about 110,000 clones, about 76% appearing once. The source material was PBMCs. The receptors derive from a woman aged 25 to 45 in good health and CMV-seronegative.

A single count supports this clone. The chain employs TRBV29-1 and TRBJ1-1; TRBD1 might be the D (5 bases). Trimming took off 4 bases at V and 0 bases at J, with 12 bases between the two ends. The CDR3 extends over 14 amino acids. Germline V lookup: CDR1 SQVTM, CDR2 ANQGSEA. CDR3 nucleotide sequence: TGCAGCGTTGTCCGTGGAGGGGTGAACACTGAAGCTTTCTTT. Protein product: CSVVRGGVNTEAFF.

The chain carries TRBV19 and TRBJ2-2, with 7 bases fitting TRBD1. The CDR3 loop spans 16 amino acids. Losses at the gene ends were 5 bases for V and 3 bases for J; bases not matched to a gene: 9. Germline CDR1 LNHDA, CDR2 SQIVND (reference sequence). The chain's CDR3 is CASSPRQGQYTGELFF. In DNA, the CDR3 is TGTGCCAGTAGTCCTCGACAGGGACAATACACCGGGGAGCTGTTTTTT.

This clone appeared a few times. The genes are TRBV7-9 and TRBJ2-2; D call uncertain. Between the trimmed V and J ends, which lost 5 bases and 4 bases, there was a span of 11 bases. The germline CDR1 and CDR2 sequences are SEHNR and FQNEAQ (reference sequence). The CDR3 runs 14 residues. The CDR3 sequence is CASSPRASTGELFF. CDR3 coding DNA: TGTGCCAGCAGCCCCCGCGCGAGCACCGGGGAGCTGTTTTTT.

The V and J genes are TRBV4-3 and TRBJ2-5; the D is unclear. The CDR3 contains 12 residues. CDR1 is LGHNA, CDR2 YSLEER, per germline. Trimming pared 1 base from V and 5 bases from J, leaving 5 bases between. CDR3 amino acids: CASSQVSETQYF. The DNA of the CDR3 is TGCGCCAGCAGCCAAGTATCGGAGACCCAGTACTTC.

The rearrangement joins TRBV6-6 to TRBJ1-1; 10 bases align to TRBD1. The V gene end was trimmed by 6 bases and the J gene end by 3 bases; junction bases not matched to a gene: 10. The CDR3 runs 16 residues. Germline CDR1 reads MNHNY; CDR2 reads SVGAGI (reference sequence). In DNA, the CDR3 is TGTGCCAGCAGATCCGGGACAGGGGTTGGGGACACTGAAGCTTTCTTT. Translating it yields CASRSGTGVGDTEAFF.

The sample holds a few counts of this clone. The chain has TRBV18 and TRBJ1-1, with 8 positions matching TRBD1. The V segment lost 2 bases and the J segment 3 bases; nucleotides outside the gene matches: 5. Germline CDR1 reads KGHSH; CDR2 reads LQKENI. The CDR3 covers 15 residues. CDR3 nucleotide sequence: TGTGCCAGCTCACCAATGACAGGGGAGGACACTGAAGCTTTCTTT. Amino acid sequence: CASSPMTGEDTEAFF.

The gene calls are TRBV7-8 and TRBJ1-2, with D possibly TRBD1 on 5 matching bases. Germline values: CDR1 SGHVS, CDR2 FQNEAQ. This CDR3 has 19 residues. V lost 1 base, J lost 2 bases, and 23 bases lay in between. CDR3 sequence (DNA): TGTGCCAGCAGCTTAGACGGGCCTTTTTCTAGGGGAAAGAACTATGGCTACACCTTC. It is translated as CASSLDGPFSRGKNYGYTF.

The chain joins TRBV6-1 to TRBJ2-2, with D perhaps TRBD1 (7 bases). Per the germline V gene, CDR1 is MNHNS and CDR2 is SASEGT. Trimming left V 1 base short and J 5 bases short, with 11 bases between. The CDR3 has 15 residues. This CDR3 is CASSEEGGQTGELFF. For the CDR3, the DNA is TGTGCCAGCAGTGAAGAGGGGGGACAGACCGGGGAGCTGTTTTTT.

The chain uses TRBV6-5 and TRBJ2-5; 7 bases line up with TRBD2. The CDR3 has 14 amino acids. V shed 2 bases, J shed 2 bases, and the junction held 2 bases outside the gene matches. Germline V gene data show CDR1 as MNHEY and CDR2 as SVGAGI. The CDR3 protein is CASSYGRGQETQYF. In DNA, the CDR3 is TGTGCCAGCAGTTACGGGCGGGGGCAAGAGACCCAGTACTTC.

V and J are TRBV2 and TRBJ2-7; D might be TRBD1 (5 bases). Germline V gene lookup returns CDR1 SNHLY and CDR2 FYNNEI. The CDR3 sequence is 14 residues long. V was cut by 8 bases and J by 0 bases, with 14 bases left in between. The CDR3 sequence is CASGAAASSYEQYF. In DNA, the CDR3 is TGTGCCAGCGGGGCGGCCGCGAGCTCCTACGAGCAGTACTTC.

The table lists this clone with a count of one. The gene calls are TRBV6-1 and TRBJ2-7, with D hard to call. The CDR3 is made up of 13 amino acids. CDR1 is MNHNS, CDR2 SASEGT, per germline. Trimming stripped 4 bases from V and 3 bases from J, with 10 bases between. CDR3 bases: TGTGCCAGCAGTGTTTTCCAGAACTACGAGCAGTACTTC. Translated, it gives CASSVFQNYEQYF.

This clone has just one count. This chain joins TRBV28 and TRBJ2-1, with 8 bases that match TRBD1. Per germline, CDR1 MDHEN and CDR2 SYDVKM. V dropped 4 bases and J dropped 4; count of bases not matched to a gene: 6. The CDR3 extends over 15 amino acids. The chain's CDR3 is CASSSPRTGYNEQFF. DNA of the CDR3: TGTGCCAGCAGTTCCCCCAGGACAGGGTACAATGAGCAGTTCTTC.

The chain recombines TRBV4-2 with TRBJ1-2; no firm D call. The CDR3 totals 15 residues. V was shortened by 0 bases and J by 1 base, with 9 bases between the two germline ends. Germline values: CDR1 LGHNA, CDR2 YNFKEQ. The CDR3 DNA is TGTGCCAGCAGCCAAGATTTAGCAGTTAACTATGGCTACACCTTC. It codes for CASSQDLAVNYGYTF.

The CDR3 DNA sequence: TGTGCCAGCAGCGTACCCCTCGACAGGGTGGGCGGCTACACCTTC. This codes for CASSVPLDRVGGYTF. This rearrangement joins TRBV9 to TRBJ1-2, with 7 bases aligning to TRBD1. In germline, CDR1 is SGDLS, CDR2 YYNGEE. This CDR3 is 15 amino acids long. V lost 1 base and J lost 8; bases outside the gene matches: 11.

Only one count was recorded for this clone. The chain couples TRBV5-4 to TRBJ2-1; 10 bases match TRBD2. The J segment lost 8 bases and the V segment lost 3 bases, leaving 8 bases of the junction unmatched. CDR3 length: 15 residues. CDR1 is SGHNT and CDR2 is YYREEE in the germline V gene (reference sequence). CDR3 amino acids: CASSSLAGARDEQFF. The CDR3 DNA reads as TGTGCCAGCAGCTCCCTAGCGGGAGCTCGGGATGAGCAGTTCTTC.

This chain uses TRBV12-1 with TRBJ2-7; whether TRBD2, the table's D call, matches the DNA was not checked. TRBV12-1 is recorded as a pseudogene. This CDR3 contains 16 residues. DNA of the CDR3: TGTGCCAGCAGCTTTGGGGTAGCGGGTCCCCCCTACGAGCAGTACTTC. It codes for CASSFGVAGPPYEQYF.

Concerning this clone: The junction and the germline gene differ at one end; a read error may be behind it. The chain has TRBV25-1 and TRBJ1-2, with TRBD1 matching 8 bases. Germline lookup yields CDR1 MGHDK and CDR2 SYGVNS. This CDR3 has 15 residues. CDR3 nucleotide sequence: TGTGTCAGCAGTACAAGTGGACAGGGTAACTATGGCTACACCTTC. As protein: CVSSTSGQGNYGYTF.

This clone was detected a few times. The chain recombines TRBV28 with TRBJ2-1, with 15 bases identical to TRBD2. Trimming cost V 8 bases and J 9 bases; bases outside gene matches: 11. This CDR3 comprises 16 residues. The germline gives CDR1 MDHEN, CDR2 SYDVKM. This chain's CDR3 is CASGLAGGPNLSEQFF. For the CDR3, the DNA is TGTGCCAGCGGACTAGCGGGAGGGCCAAACCTGAGTGAGCAGTTCTTC.

This clone was recorded a few times. The chain carries TRBV7-2 and TRBJ2-3; 9 bases map to TRBD2. After removal of 4 bases from V and 4 bases from J, the junction contained 9 bases not matched to a gene. The CDR3 contains 16 residues. Germline CDR1 SGHTA, CDR2 FQGNSA. The CDR3 DNA reads as TGTGCCAGCAGCTCTTCGCGGGAGGGCCTCGCAGATACGCAGTATTTT. Encoded protein: CASSSSREGLADTQYF.

The chain recombines TRBV29-1 with TRBJ1-3; no clear D. CDR3 size: 13 residues. Trimming left V 4 bases short and J 0 bases short, with 7 bases between. Germline V gene data show CDR1 as SQVTM and CDR2 as ANQGSEA. This chain's CDR3 is CSVVRSSGNTIYF. The CDR3, as DNA: TGCAGCGTTGTACGGAGCTCTGGAAACACCATATATTTT.

This chain joins TRBV6-1 and TRBJ2-5; D unresolved. CDR1 and CDR2 (germline): MNHNS, SASEGT. The CDR3 runs 15 residues. Trimming cost V 5 bases and J 1 base, with 14 bases left between them. The chain's CDR3 is CASSSYLGSQETQYF. The CDR3 coding sequence is TGTGCCAGCAGTTCTTACCTCGGGTCCCAAGAGACCCAGTACTTC.